This is a list of T cell receptor beta chains from one sample in a study of blood T cells in healthy people across ages. TCRdb itself ran the 5' RACE reads through MiXCR, one entry per CDR3 protein. The table lists fewer than 800,000 distinct CDR3 sequences, 49% of them singletons, with 25% to 35% in the top ten. The sequenced material came from blood. Receptors were obtained from an older woman in good health. CDR3s include the opening cysteine and the closing phenylalanine or tryptophan. The order of the fields is D gene, J gene, clone size, V gene, CDR3 protein, CDR3 DNA. A D gene is named only where the DNA matches it firmly. Rows give clone size only sometimes, using once, few, many, or a class for an expanded clone.

>TRBD1|TRBJ1-2|NA|TRBV20-1
CSAREGQAYGYTF
TGCAGTGCTAGAGAGGGACAGGCCTATGGCTACACCTTC
>NA|TRBJ2-5|NA|TRBV5-1
CASSKAASSYNEQYF
TGCGCCAGCAGTAAAGCGGCTAGCTCCTACAATGAGCAGTACTTC
>TRBD1|TRBJ1-2|few|TRBV5-1
CASSFRTGDLKGYTF
TGCGCCAGCAGCTTCCGGACAGGGGACCTCAAAGGCTACACCTTC
>NA|TRBJ2-3|NA|TRBV10-3
CAISGGQKSTDTQYF
TGTGCCATCAGTGGCGGACAGAAGAGCACAGATACGCAGTATTTT
>TRBD1|TRBJ2-3|NA|TRBV10-3
CAISRTGGERHTQYF
TGTGCCATCAGCCGGACAGGGGGCGAGAGACATACGCAGTATTTT
>NA|TRBJ2-5|NA|TRBV7-2
CASSFDPRRASQETQYF
TGTGCCAGCAGCTTCGACCCGCGACGAGCGAGCCAAGAGACCCAGTACTTC
>NA|TRBJ2-4|NA|TRBV25-1
CASSEYGGLGNIQYF
TGTGCCAGCAGTGAATATGGGGGGCTTGGGAACATTCAGTACTTC
>NA|TRBJ2-3|NA|TRBV20-1
CSARLPGRSTDTQYF
TGCAGTGCTAGACTCCCGGGGCGGAGCACAGATACGCAGTATTTT
>NA|TRBJ2-7|few|TRBV2
CASSDTGPSYEQYF
TGTGCCAGCAGTGATACGGGACCCTCCTACGAGCAGTACTTC
>TRBD1|TRBJ2-6|many|TRBV15
CATSRGQGKSGANVLTF
TGTGCCACCAGCAGAGGACAGGGTAAATCTGGGGCCAACGTCCTGACTTTC
>NA|TRBJ2-5|few|TRBV6-5
CASSMGGWNEQYF
TGTGCCAGCAGTATGGGGGGCTGGAATGAGCAGTACTTC
>TRBD1|TRBJ2-5|NA|TRBV10-3
CAISGTAQETQYF
TGTGCCATCAGCGGGACAGCCCAAGAGACCCAGTACTTC
>NA|TRBJ2-7|NA|TRBV4-1
CASSLLGRPDYEQSF
TGCGCCAGCAGCCTCCTAGGCAGGCCGGACTACGAGCAGTCCTTC
>TRBD1|TRBJ2-1|few|TRBV7-2
CASSPDRGLYNEQFF
TGTGCCAGCAGCCCCGACAGGGGACTCTACAATGAGCAGTTCTTC
>TRBD2|TRBJ2-3|NA|TRBV10-3
CAISGEAGTDTQYF
TGTGCCATCAGTGGGGAAGCGGGAACAGATACGCAGTATTTT
>NA|TRBJ1-3|once|TRBV7-9
CASSLAEATGNTIYF
TGTGCCAGCAGCTTAGCGGAGGCAACTGGAAACACCATATATTTT
>NA|TRBJ2-1|NA|TRBV7-2
CASSLGRLSSYNEQFF
TGTGCCAGCAGCTTAGGAAGGTTAAGCTCCTACAATGAGCAGTTCTTC